This T cell receptor (beta chain) was profiled in a study of T cell repertoires in cytomegalovirus infection. Across the study: Public signatures in TCR beta pointed to CMV infection and matching HLA type.

TCRdb reanalysed the reads using MiXCR and keeps one entry per CDR3 protein. The sample yields approximately 770,000 distinct CDR3 sequences, around 29% seen once. Study-level points and caveats: The study identified carriers of CMV plus the relevant HLA from cumulative public TCR beta family frequency.

This clonotype was picked up a small number of times. Antigen: not known. This TCR derives from a human donor in good health (CMV status not recorded). Some clones in this sample may be carry-over from other donors' samples. The sample consisted of cultured CD8+ T cells from PBMCs, taken from culture after CMV antigen stimulation.

CDR3 loop: CASSFIRAGNEAFF. Here the CDR3 DNA reads TGTGCCAGCAGTTTCATAAGGGCCGGGAATGAAGCTTTCTTT. V and J are TRBV12-3 or TRBV12-4 and TRBJ1-1; unclear D gene. CDR3 size: 14 residues. V was trimmed by 3 bases and J by 7 bases, leaving 15 bases between them.